A single sample gave rise to the 4 T cell receptor beta chains below, sequenced in a study of blood T cell repertoires in COVID-19. The method was immunoSEQ multiplex PCR; TCRdb's version includes in-frame clones alone and lacks a portion of them. Here the sample spans approximately 250,000 clones, roughly four fifths being singletons. Sequenced sample: peripheral blood. These receptor sequences come from a man aged 50-60 years with acute or convalescent COVID-19.

The gene calls are TRBV12-3 or TRBV12-4 and TRBJ1-1; no definite D call. The CDR3 spans 13 residues. Trimming cost V 6 bases and J 1 base, with 9 bases left between them. The CDR3 loop is CASSKYRNTEAFF. The CDR3 DNA reads as TGTGCCAGCAGCAAATACAGGAACACTGAAGCTTTCTTT.

DNA for the CDR3: TGTGCCAGCAGTTTGTGGAGCGGGAGTTCCGGGGAGCTGTTTTTT. This encodes CASSLWSGSSGELFF. The chain uses TRBV27 and TRBJ2-2, with 8 nucleotides matching TRBD2. The CDR3 is 15 amino acids. Losses at the gene ends were 3 bases for V and 6 bases for J; bases not matched to a gene: 6. Germline V gene sequence: CDR1 MNHEY, CDR2 SMNVEV (reference sequence).

The chain recombines TRBV6-5 with TRBJ2-2, with TRBD2 matching 7 bases. The CDR3 is 14 residues long. Trimming at V came to 7 bases and at J to 6 bases, leaving 8 bases not matched to a gene. CDR1 is MNHEY and CDR2 is SVGAGI in the germline V gene. CDR3: CASKVGRGAGELFF. The CDR3 DNA reads TGTGCCAGCAAGGTTGGGAGGGGTGCCGGGGAGCTGTTTTTT.

The V gene is TRBV30, the J gene TRBJ2-3; possibly TRBD2 for D (5 bases). This CDR3 comprises 16 residues. Germline V gene data show CDR1 as GTSNPN and CDR2 as SVGIG (reference sequence). The V gene lost 3 bases and the J gene lost 3 bases, with 19 bases spanning the gap. The CDR3, as DNA: TGTGCCTGGAGCCCCTCGTGGGAGCGGCCTACAGATACGCAGTATTTT. It yields the protein CAWSPSWERPTDTQYF. Based on the CDR3 plus reference TRBV30 and TRBJ2-3, the full variable domain is SQTIHQWPATLVQPVGSPLSLECTVEGTSNPNLYWYRQAAGRGLQLLFYSVGIGQISSEVPQNLSASRPQDRQFILSSKKLLLSDSGFYLCAWSPSWERPTDTQYFGPGTRLTVL.